This entry lists 15 T cell receptor beta chains sequenced from one sample in a study of long-term antiretroviral therapy in people with HIV. Sequencing used immunoSEQ v3.0 at survey level. Some clones are missing from TCRdb's copy, which holds only in-frame ones; the method was immunoSEQ multiplex PCR. The sample consists of fewer than 25,000 clones, 60% to 85% of them appearing once. Sequencing was performed on unsorted PBMCs, taken 2.9 years after starting antiretroviral therapy. The receptors were sampled from a woman in her 30s with HIV.

The chain has TRBV7-2 and TRBJ1-3; D gene unclear. The CDR3 extends over 13 amino acids. The germline V and J ends were trimmed by 2 bases and 9 bases, with 11 bases remaining between them. Germline V lookup: CDR1 SGHTA, CDR2 FQGNSA. The CDR3 spells CASSLNARATIYF. The DNA of the CDR3 is TGTGCCAGCAGCTTAAACGCCCGGGCCACCATATATTTT.

The chain recombines TRBV5-1 with TRBJ1-5; weak D call: TRBD1 (5 bases). This CDR3 comprises 15 residues. Germline V gives CDR1 SGHRS, CDR2 YFSETQ. Between the trimmed V and J ends, which lost 6 bases and 0 bases, there was a span of 13 bases. CDR3 loop: CASKRDYYSNQPQHF. The CDR3 region has the DNA TGCGCCAGCAAGCGGGACTACTATAGCAATCAGCCCCAGCATTTT.

The chain recombines TRBV2 with TRBJ2-3; D unresolved. V dropped 3 bases and J dropped 3 bases, with 1 base sitting between them. The CDR3 runs to 11 residues. The germline CDR1 and CDR2 sequences are SNHLY and FYNNEI. In DNA, the CDR3 is TGTGCCAGCAGTGATACAGATACGCAGTATTTT. Translated, it gives CASSDTDTQYF.

The V and J genes are TRBV12-5 and TRBJ1-1; maybe TRBD1 (5 bases). Germline CDR1 LGHNT, CDR2 FRNRAP. V was clipped by 3 bases and J by 4 bases, with 27 bases between them. CDR3 length equals 19 residues. The CDR3 is CASGFGTPGTALRVTEAFF. In DNA, the CDR3 is TGTGCTAGTGGTTTTGGAACACCCGGGACTGCCCTCAGGGTCACTGAAGCTTTCTTT.

The rearrangement joins TRBV25-1 to TRBJ2-5; D remains unclear. Trimming removed 1 base at V and 4 bases at J, with 13 bases between. The CDR3 is 15 residues long. Germline assignment: CDR1 MGHDK and CDR2 SYGVNS. The CDR3 loop reads CASSESWPRAETQYF. The CDR3 bases are TGTGCCAGCAGTGAATCGTGGCCACGGGCAGAGACCCAGTACTTC.

This clone was seen a handful of times. The chain is built from TRBV6-1 and TRBJ1-6; a possible D gene is TRBD1 (6 bases). The CDR3 sequence is 14 residues long. V was trimmed by 7 bases and J by 7 bases, leaving 14 bases between them. CDR1 and CDR2 (germline): MNHNS, SASEGT. The CDR3 loop reads CASTGGLGNSPLHF. CDR3 sequence (DNA): TGTGCCAGCACCGGGGGCCTCGGGAATTCACCCCTCCACTTT.

The genes are TRBV7-6 and TRBJ1-5, with 7 nucleotides matching TRBD1. Germline trimming cut 2 bases from V and 8 bases from J; bases unmatched to any gene: 9. The CDR3 is made up of 15 amino acids. The germline gives CDR1 SGHVS, CDR2 FNYEAQ. CDR3 amino acids: CASSLRQGPIEPQHF. The CDR3 bases are TGTGCCAGCAGCTTAAGACAGGGCCCAATAGAGCCCCAGCATTTT.

The chain joins TRBV25-1 to TRBJ1-2; D is ambiguous. V dropped 4 bases and J dropped 4 bases, with 7 bases sitting between them. Per the germline V gene, CDR1 is MGHDK and CDR2 is SYGVNS. The CDR3 contains 12 residues. The CDR3 DNA reads TGTGCCAGCAGTGCGGTCTCCTATGGCTACACCTTC. Protein sequence: CASSAVSYGYTF.

This clone was observed once. The V gene is TRBV27, the J gene TRBJ1-1; TRBD1 might be the D (5 bases). Germline V gene lookup returns CDR1 MNHEY and CDR2 SMNVEV (reference sequence). V gave up 3 bases and J gave up 9 bases, with 8 bases separating them. This CDR3 spans 11 amino acids. The CDR3 DNA reads as TGTGCCAGCAGTTTCGAGGACAAAGCTTTCTTT. Its translation: CASSFEDKAFF.

This sequence joins TRBV5-4 and TRBJ1-5; no reliable D call. The CDR3 contains 14 residues. Germline CDR1 and CDR2: SGHNT and YYREEE (reference sequence). Trimming removed 1 base at V and 3 bases at J, with 8 bases between. CDR3 coding DNA: TGTGCCAGCAGCTTGTTTGGACCCAATCAGCCCCAGCATTTT. Translation gives CASSLFGPNQPQHF.

The J gene is TRBJ1-3, the V gene TRBV6-6; D not certain. The CDR3 is made up of 14 amino acids. Trimming took off 4 bases at V and 0 bases at J, with 7 bases between the two ends. Germline V gene lookup returns CDR1 MNHNY and CDR2 SVGAGI (reference sequence). This chain's CDR3 is CASSLGSSGNTIYF. The CDR3 bases are TGTGCCAGCAGTTTAGGGAGCTCTGGAAACACCATATATTTT.

This clone was observed a handful of times. The rearrangement links TRBV5-1 to TRBJ1-5; no clear D gene. The V gene's germline CDR1 is SGHRS and CDR2 YFSETQ. The V and J ends lost 5 bases and 4 bases respectively, with 13 bases between them. The length of the CDR3 is 14 residues. The CDR3 DNA is TGCGCCAGCAGTCTATCGGGTGGGAATCAGCCCCAGCATTTT. Translated: CASSLSGGNQPQHF.

The V gene is TRBV6-1, the J gene TRBJ1-5; D possibly corresponds to TRBD1 (5 bases). The V gene lost 3 bases and the J gene lost 4 bases, with 19 bases spanning the gap. CDR1 and CDR2 from the germline V gene are MNHNS and SASEGT. This CDR3 spans 17 amino acids. The chain's CDR3 is CASSDRTTRQTNQPQHF. CDR3 nucleotide sequence: TGTGCCAGCAGTGATCGAACGACGAGACAGACTAATCAGCCCCAGCATTTT.

CDR3 amino acids: CASSMWGLGDGYTF. The CDR3 DNA reads TGTGCCAGTAGTATGTGGGGCCTCGGAGATGGCTACACCTTC. V usage is TRBV19 and J usage is TRBJ1-2; weak D call: TRBD1 (5 bases). The CDR3 sequence is 14 residues long. Deletions cut 3 bases from V and 6 bases from J, with 14 bases between. Germline CDR1 is LNHDA and CDR2 is SQIVND (reference sequence). Together with reference TRBV19 and TRBJ1-2, the CDR3 gives the full variable domain: DGGITQSPKYLFRKEGQNVTLSCEQNLNHDAMYWYRQDPGQGLRLIYYSQIVNDFQKGDIAEGYSVSREKKESFPLTVTSAQKNPTAFYLCASSMWGLGDGYTFGSGTRLTVV.

The chain carries TRBV7-9 and TRBJ2-3; possible D gene TRBD1, 6 bases. Germline V lookup: CDR1 SEHNR, CDR2 FQNEAQ (reference sequence). V shed 2 bases and J shed 4 bases, with 13 bases lying between them. The CDR3 has 15 residues. CDR3 amino acids: CASSLLGGLSDTQYF. CDR3 DNA sequence: TGTGCCAGCAGCTTATTAGGGGGATTATCAGATACGCAGTATTTT.